This TCR beta chain was profiled in a study of monozygotic twins with inflammatory bowel disease (dated by TCRdb to between 2018 and 2021). Broadly, across the study: A total of roughly 28 monozygotic twin pairs were included in the full study, comprising nine German pairs (four IBD-concordant, five IBD-discordant) and 19 IBD-discordant Danish pairs. The search for disease-associated traits relied mainly on comparing IBD patients with their genetically identical healthy co-twins within discordant pairs. Each individual had, on average, about 151 000 unique TCRalpha sequences and 181 000 unique TCRbeta sequences available for analysis. General study outcomes and caveats: No single strong signal or clonotype linked to IBD turned up in the results, so the idea that one exists was not supported. Because patients were on differing immunosuppressive treatments, the repertoires may have picked up extra background noise and inter-individual variability. The analysis was unable to tell different T cell subtypes apart. Fewer clonotypes were shared with other individuals by IBD patients than by healthy twins, most markedly in patients showing signs of disease activity. Repertoire similarity did not differ between concordant and discordant twins, possibly due to limited statistical power. A decrease in TCRbeta repertoire diversity, as measured by inverse Simpson index, was observed in IBD patients compared with their healthy co-twins.

Libraries were built with 5' RACE. Preparation of each TCR library used roughly 3,300 ng of total RNA. For each sample, cDNA was synthesized in eight separate reactions using SMARTScribe reverse transcriptase. During cDNA synthesis, template switching introduced unique molecular identifiers that contained a 6-nucleotide sample barcode. Two nested PCRs of around 16 and 10 cycles amplified the TCRalpha and TCRbeta cDNA, and bead purification followed each PCR. Before amplification, cDNA was treated with uracil DNA-glycosylase and purified using the QIAquick PCR purification kit. The second PCR added Illumina TruSeq-compatible adapters along with sample-specific barcodes. Library quality and concentration were checked on TapeStation and Qubit, and libraries were pooled at about 4.9 ng each. The pooled libraries were sequenced with 2 x 100 bp reads and custom sequencing primers on an Illumina HiSeq2500 single-index Rapid Run. Concerning the study's data processing: PCR and sequencing errors were corrected by UMI-based consensus assembly using MiGEC version 1.2.6. MiXCR version 2.1.1 was used for V(D)J alignment, clonotype assembly and CDR3 extraction. Gene usage, clonotype sharing and MAIT/NKT TCR abundance were normalised by analysing the top 1000, 10 000 and 20 000 clonotypes per sample. After downsampling to 27 000 UMIs, diversity was calculated as the inverse Simpson index using the vegan R package. Paired Mann-Whitney U tests were applied to discordant twin pairs, and Benjamini-Hochberg correction was used for multiple testing. Through TCRdb reprocessing, the reads give one entry per CDR3 protein sequence; DNA is omitted. The V and J calls here are based on TCRdb, not the publication. The table of this sample itemizes 200,000 to 250,000 distinct CDR3 sequences. Of the sample, under 8.5% is held by the ten largest clones.

Note on this clonotype: Which antigen it targets is not known.

From each donor, a roughly 2.7 ml peripheral blood sample was collected into PAXgene tubes and kept at -80 degrees C. Total RNA was isolated from whole blood with the PAXgene blood miRNA kit on an automated QIAcube, without T cell sorting. Peripheral blood from monozygotic twin pairs, either concordant or discordant for inflammatory bowel disease, underwent deep TCRalpha and TCRbeta repertoire profiling that used unique molecular barcoding. For every twin pair, smoking habits were documented, and each individual was categorised as a current, former or never smoker. From the germline V gene, CDR1 is SGHTA and CDR2 is FQGNSA. The CDR3, cysteine through phenylalanine, is 15 amino acids long. No DNA has been recorded.

The sample consisted of blood. The TCR originated in a human donor with ulcerative colitis or Crohn's disease, or a healthy co-twin of an affected twin (not recorded which). Recombination joined TRBV7-2 with TRBJ1-3. The CDR3 protein is CASSSYRSSGNTIYF.